This TCR beta chain is from a study of T cell responses to AZD1222 COVID-19 vaccine. Pooled together were second doses at about 4 or about 12 weeks. TCRdb's table, derived via immunoSEQ multiplex PCR, lists solely in-frame clones and lacks some. Among approximately 150,000 clones listed, approximately 89% were seen once. The sample consisted of peripheral blood, taken 28 days after the second AZD1222 dose. The receptor was derived from an adult who received the AZD1222 COVID-19 vaccine.

The CDR3 spells CASSLVERGGSEQYF. The CDR3 DNA is TGCGCCAGCAGCTTGGTAGAAAGGGGGGGAAGTGAGCAGTACTTC. The chain recombines TRBV5-1 with TRBJ2-7, with a weak D call TRBD2 (7 bases). This CDR3 is 15 amino acids long. Trimming removed 0 bases at V and 7 bases at J, with 17 bases between. Per germline, CDR1 SGHRS and CDR2 YFSETQ.